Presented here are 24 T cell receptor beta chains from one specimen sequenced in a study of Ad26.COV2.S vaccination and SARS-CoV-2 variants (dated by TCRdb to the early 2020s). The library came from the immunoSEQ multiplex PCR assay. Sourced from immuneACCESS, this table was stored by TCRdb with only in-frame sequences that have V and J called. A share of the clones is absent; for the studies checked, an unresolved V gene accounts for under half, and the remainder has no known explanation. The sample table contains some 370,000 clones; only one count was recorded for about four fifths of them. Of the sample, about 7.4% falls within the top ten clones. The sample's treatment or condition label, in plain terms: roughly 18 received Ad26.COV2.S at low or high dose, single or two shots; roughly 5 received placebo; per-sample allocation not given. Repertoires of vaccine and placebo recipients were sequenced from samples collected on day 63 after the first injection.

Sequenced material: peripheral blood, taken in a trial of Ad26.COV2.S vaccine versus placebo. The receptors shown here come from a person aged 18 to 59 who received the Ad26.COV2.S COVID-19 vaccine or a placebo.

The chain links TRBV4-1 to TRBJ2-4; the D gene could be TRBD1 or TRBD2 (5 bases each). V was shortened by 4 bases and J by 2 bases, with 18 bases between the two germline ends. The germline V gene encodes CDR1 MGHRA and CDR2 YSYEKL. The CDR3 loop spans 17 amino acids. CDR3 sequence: CASSPQVRGETKNIQYF. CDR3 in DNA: TGCGCCAGCAGCCCCCAAGTTAGGGGAGAGACCAAAAACATTCAGTACTTC.

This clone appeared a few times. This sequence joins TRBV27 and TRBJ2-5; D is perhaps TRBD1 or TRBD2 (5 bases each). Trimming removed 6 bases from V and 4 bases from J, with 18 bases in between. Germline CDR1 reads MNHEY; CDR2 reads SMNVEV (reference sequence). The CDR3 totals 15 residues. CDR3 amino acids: CASSPGTSPSETQYF. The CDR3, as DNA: TGTGCCAGCAGCCCCGGGACCTCTCCCTCAGAGACCCAGTACTTC.

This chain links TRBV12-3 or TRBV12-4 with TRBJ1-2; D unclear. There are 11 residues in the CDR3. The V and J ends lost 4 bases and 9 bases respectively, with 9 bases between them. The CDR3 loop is CASSSRGSYTF. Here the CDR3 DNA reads TGTGCCAGCAGTTCTCGGGGTAGCTACACCTTC.

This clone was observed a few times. In DNA, the CDR3 is TGTGCCAGCAGTTACCTCGCTCGCCGAGTAAACGACGAGCAGTACTTC. Translating gives CASSYLARRVNDEQYF. The gene calls are TRBV6-2 or TRBV6-3 and TRBJ2-7; no clear D. CDR3 length: 16 amino acids. Germline V lookup: CDR1 MNHEY, CDR2 SVGEGT. V was trimmed by 2 bases and J by 5 bases, leaving 19 bases between them.

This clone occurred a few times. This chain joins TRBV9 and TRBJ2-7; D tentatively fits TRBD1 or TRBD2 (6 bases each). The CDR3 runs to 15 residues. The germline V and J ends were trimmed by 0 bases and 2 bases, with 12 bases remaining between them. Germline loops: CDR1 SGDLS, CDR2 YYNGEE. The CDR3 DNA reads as TGTGCCAGCAGCGTAGCTGTCGGGGGCCCCTACGAGCAGTACTTC. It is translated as CASSVAVGGPYEQYF. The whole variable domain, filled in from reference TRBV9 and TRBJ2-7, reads DSGVTQTPKHLITATGQRVTLRCSPRSGDLSVYWYQQSLDQGLQFLIQYYNGEERAKGNILERFSAQQFPDLHSELNLSSLELGDSALYFCASSVAVGGPYEQYFGPGTRLTVT.

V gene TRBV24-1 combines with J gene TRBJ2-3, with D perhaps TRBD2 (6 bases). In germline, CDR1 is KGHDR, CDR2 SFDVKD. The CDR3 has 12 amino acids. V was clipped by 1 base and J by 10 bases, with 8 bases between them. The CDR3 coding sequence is TGTGCCACCAGTGATTTTGGGGAGGCGCAGTATTTT. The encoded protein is CATSDFGEAQYF.

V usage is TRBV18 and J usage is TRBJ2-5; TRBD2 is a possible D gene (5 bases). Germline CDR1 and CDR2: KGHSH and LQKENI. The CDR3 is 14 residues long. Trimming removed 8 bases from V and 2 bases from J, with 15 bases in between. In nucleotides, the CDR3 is TGTGCCAGCCAACCGAGGGCTTTACAAGAGACCCAGTACTTC. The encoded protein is CASQPRALQETQYF.

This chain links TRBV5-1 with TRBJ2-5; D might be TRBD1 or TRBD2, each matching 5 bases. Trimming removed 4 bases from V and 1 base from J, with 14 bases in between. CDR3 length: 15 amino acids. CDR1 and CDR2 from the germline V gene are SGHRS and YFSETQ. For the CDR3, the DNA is TGCGCCAGCAGCGACCGGGACGTAATCCAAGAGACCCAGTACTTC. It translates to CASSDRDVIQETQYF.

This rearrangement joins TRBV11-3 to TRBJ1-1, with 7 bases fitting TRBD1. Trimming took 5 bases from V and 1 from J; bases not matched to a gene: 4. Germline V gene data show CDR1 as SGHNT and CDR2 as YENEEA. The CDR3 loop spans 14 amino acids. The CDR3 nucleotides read TGTGCCAGCAGCCACCGGACAGGGAACACTGAAGCTTTCTTT. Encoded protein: CASSHRTGNTEAFF.

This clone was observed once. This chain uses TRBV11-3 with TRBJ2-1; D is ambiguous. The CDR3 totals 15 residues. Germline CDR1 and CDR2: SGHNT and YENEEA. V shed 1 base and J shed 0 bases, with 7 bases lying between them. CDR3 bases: TGTGCCAGCAGCTTAGTCCAGAGCTCCTACAATGAGCAGTTCTTC. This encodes CASSLVQSSYNEQFF. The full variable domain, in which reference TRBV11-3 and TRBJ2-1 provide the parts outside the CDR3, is EAGVVQSPRYKIIEKKQPVAFWCNPISGHNTLYWYLQNLGQGPELLIRYENEEAVDDSQLPKDRFSAERLKGVDSTLKIQPAELGDSAVYLCASSLVQSSYNEQFFGPGTRLTVL.

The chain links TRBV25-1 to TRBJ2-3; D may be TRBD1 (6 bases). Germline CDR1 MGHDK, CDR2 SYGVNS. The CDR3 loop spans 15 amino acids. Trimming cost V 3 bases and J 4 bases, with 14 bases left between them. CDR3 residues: CASSDVQGFPDTQYF. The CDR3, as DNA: TGTGCCAGCAGTGATGTACAGGGTTTTCCAGATACGCAGTATTTT.

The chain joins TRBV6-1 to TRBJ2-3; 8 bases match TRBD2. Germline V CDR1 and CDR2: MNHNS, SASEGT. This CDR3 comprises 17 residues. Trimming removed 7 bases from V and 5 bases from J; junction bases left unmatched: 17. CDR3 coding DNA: TGTGCCAGCACTGACGAGTCCTTGGGTAGCGGGGTAGATACGCAGTATTTT. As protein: CASTDESLGSGVDTQYF.

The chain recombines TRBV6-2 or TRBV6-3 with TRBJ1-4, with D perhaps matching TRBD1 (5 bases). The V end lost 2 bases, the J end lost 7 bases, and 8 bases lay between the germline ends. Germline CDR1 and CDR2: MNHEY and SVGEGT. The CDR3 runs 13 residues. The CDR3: CASSYGTVEKLFF. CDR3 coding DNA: TGTGCCAGCAGTTACGGGACTGTTGAAAAACTGTTTTTT.

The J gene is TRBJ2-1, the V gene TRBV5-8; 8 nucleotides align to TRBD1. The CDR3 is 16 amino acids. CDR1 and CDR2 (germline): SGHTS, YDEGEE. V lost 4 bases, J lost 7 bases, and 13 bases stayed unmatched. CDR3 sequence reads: CASSRFVDRGGNEQFF. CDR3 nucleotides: TGTGCCAGCAGCCGATTCGTAGACAGGGGTGGAAATGAGCAGTTCTTC.

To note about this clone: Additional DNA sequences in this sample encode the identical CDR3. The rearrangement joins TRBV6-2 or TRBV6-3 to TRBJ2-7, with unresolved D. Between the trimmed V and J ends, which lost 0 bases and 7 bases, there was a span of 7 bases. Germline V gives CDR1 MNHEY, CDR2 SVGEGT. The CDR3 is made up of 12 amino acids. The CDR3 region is CASSYSSREQYF. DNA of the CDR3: TGTGCCAGCAGTTACTCGAGCAGGGAGCAGTACTTC.

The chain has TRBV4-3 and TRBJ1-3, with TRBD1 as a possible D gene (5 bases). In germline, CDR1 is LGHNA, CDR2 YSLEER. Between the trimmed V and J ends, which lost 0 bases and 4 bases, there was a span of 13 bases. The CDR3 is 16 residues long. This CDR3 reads CASSQEHPGQGNTIYF. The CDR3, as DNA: TGCGCCAGCAGCCAAGAGCACCCAGGGCAGGGAAACACCATATATTTT.

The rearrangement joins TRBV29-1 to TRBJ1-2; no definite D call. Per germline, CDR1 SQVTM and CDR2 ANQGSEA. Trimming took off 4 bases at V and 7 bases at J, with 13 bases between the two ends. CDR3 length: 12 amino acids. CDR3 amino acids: CSVGGSGGGYTF. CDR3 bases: TGCAGCGTTGGAGGGAGCGGTGGTGGCTACACCTTC.

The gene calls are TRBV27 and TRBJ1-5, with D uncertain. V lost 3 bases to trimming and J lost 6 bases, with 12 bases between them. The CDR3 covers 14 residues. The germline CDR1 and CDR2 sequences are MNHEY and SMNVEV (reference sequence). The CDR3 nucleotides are TGTGCCAGCAGTTTTCGGGGAGTTGGTCAGCCCCAGCATTTT. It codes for CASSFRGVGQPQHF.

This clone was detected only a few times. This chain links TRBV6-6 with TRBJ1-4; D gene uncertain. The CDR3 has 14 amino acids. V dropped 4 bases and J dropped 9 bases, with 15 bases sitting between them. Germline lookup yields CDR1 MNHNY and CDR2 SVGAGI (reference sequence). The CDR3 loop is CASSFEDPFKKLFF. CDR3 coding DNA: TGTGCCAGCAGTTTTGAGGACCCATTTAAAAAACTGTTTTTT.

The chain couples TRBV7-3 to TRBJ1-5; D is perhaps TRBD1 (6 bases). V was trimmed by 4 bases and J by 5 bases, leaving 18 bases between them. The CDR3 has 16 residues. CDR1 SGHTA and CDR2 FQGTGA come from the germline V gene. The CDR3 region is CASSSPGGQKDQPQHF. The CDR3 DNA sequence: TGTGCCAGCAGCTCGCCCGGGGGGCAAAAAGATCAGCCCCAGCATTTT.

The CDR3: CASRTQGAGTEAFF. The CDR3 DNA sequence: TGTGCCAGCAGGACACAGGGGGCCGGCACTGAAGCTTTCTTT. The V and J genes are TRBV2 and TRBJ1-1, with TRBD1 matching over 9 bases. V lost 6 bases and J lost 4; bases outside the gene matches: 6. This CDR3 has 14 amino acids. Germline V lookup: CDR1 SNHLY, CDR2 FYNNEI.

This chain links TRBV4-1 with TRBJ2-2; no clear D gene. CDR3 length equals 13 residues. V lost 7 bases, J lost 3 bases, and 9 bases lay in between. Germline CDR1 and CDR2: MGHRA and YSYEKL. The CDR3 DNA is TGCGCCAGCATGGCTCTGGACACCGGGGAGCTGTTTTTT. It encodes CASMALDTGELFF.

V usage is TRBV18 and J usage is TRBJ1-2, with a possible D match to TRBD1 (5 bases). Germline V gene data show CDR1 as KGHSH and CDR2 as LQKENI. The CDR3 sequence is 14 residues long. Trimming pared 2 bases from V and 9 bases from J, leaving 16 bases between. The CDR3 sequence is CASSPVEGRLSYTF. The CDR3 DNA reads TGTGCCAGCTCACCAGTCGAGGGGAGGCTGAGCTACACCTTC.

The CDR3, as DNA: TGTGCCAGCAGCTTAGGTTCCGGGACCCCCAATGAGCAGTTCTTC. Translating gives CASSLGSGTPNEQFF. The chain has TRBV7-6 and TRBJ2-1; D assignment may be TRBD1 or TRBD2 (5 bases each). The V end was cut by 1 base, the J end by 6 bases, with 13 bases between. This CDR3 contains 15 residues. Germline lookup yields CDR1 SGHVS and CDR2 FNYEAQ.